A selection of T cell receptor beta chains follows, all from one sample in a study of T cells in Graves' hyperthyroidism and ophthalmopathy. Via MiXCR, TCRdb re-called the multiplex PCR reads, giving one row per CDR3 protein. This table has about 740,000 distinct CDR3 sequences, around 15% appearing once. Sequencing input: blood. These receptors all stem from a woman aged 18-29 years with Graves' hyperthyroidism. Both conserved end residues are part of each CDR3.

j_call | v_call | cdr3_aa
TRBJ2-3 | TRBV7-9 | CASSITGVSHPDTQYF
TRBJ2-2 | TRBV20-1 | CSARGSPLAGELFF
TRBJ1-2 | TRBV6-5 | CASSYLQESGYTF
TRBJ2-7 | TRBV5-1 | CASSLAGSGQGYEQYF
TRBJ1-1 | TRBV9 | CASSVATGPAGGTEAFF
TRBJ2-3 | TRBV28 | CASSLFSLAIDTQYF
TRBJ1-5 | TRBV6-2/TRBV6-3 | CASSVSGWGNQPQHF
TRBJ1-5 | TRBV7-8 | CASSFRLAADQPQHF
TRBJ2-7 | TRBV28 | CASSLLGYRDDYEQYF
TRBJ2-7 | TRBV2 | CASSARGLLKDHEQYF
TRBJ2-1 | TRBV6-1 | CASSERGLGLAGGLFF
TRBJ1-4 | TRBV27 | CASSAGTANEKLFF
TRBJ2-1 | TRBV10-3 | CAISQGGEQFF
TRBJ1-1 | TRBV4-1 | CASSQEPGQGSPEAFF
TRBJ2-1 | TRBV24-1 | CATSPQTGGRVNEQFF
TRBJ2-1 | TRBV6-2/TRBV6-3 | CASSPFRTGNEQFF
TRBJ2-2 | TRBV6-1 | CASSVRRDSTGELFF
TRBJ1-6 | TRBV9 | CASSVGQYSPLHF
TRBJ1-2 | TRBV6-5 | CASSLSLREGSLYGYTF
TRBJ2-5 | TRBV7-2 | CASSLASGVQAQYF
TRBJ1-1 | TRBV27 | CASKKGVAGIANTEAFF
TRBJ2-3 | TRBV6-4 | CASSETSGDTTDTQYF
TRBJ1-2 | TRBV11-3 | CASSLERDYGYTF
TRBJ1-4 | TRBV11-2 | CASSPWGGPDEKLFF
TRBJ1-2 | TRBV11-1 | CASSPGQGDYGYTF
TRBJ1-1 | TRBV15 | CATTETANTEAFF
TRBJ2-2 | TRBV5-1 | CASSLWAGGSANTGELFF
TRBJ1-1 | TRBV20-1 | CSARATANTEAFF
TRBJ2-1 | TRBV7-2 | CASSIGPSRNKQFF
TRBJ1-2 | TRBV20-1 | CSANRGASGYTF
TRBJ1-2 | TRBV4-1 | CASSQVPRGRHYGYTF
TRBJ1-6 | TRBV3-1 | CASSQRAPSSYNSPLHF
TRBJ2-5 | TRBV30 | CAWSVGSETQYF
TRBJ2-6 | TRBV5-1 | CASSRDSATGANALTF
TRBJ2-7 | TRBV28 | CASSANPGTSEQYF
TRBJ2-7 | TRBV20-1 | CSAREDRGLSEQYF
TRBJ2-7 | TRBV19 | CASSWTSGTREQYF
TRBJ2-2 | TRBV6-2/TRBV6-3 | CASSYSGQITGELFF
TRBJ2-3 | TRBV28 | CASSSNLDTSTDTQYF
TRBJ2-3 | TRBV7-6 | CASSPYFGGGATDTQYF
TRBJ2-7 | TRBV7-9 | CASSMKGARGEQYF
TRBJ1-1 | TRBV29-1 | CSVADRMNTEAFF